This T cell receptor (beta chain) is drawn from a study of early T cells in non-severe SARS-CoV-2 infection. Individual cDNA molecules were tagged with unique molecular identifiers. TCRdb ran MiXCR on the 5' RACE reads and lists one entry per CDR3 protein. The repertoire holds approximately 50,000 distinct CDR3 sequences, with 12% as singletons. From germline, CDR1 is LGHNA and CDR2 YSLEER. The ends lost 0 bases at V and 4 bases at J; junction bases unmatched: 2. CDR3 length equals 15 residues. The chain couples TRBV4-3 to TRBJ2-3; 9 bases line up with TRBD2. Sequencing was performed on whole blood, taken at baseline. This sequence originates from an adult who was a healthcare worker with PCR-confirmed SARS-CoV-2 infection or an uninfected control (not recorded which). The CDR3 DNA is TGCGCCAGCAGCCAAGAGCGGGAGGGCCCAGATACGCAGTATTTT. It yields the protein CASSQEREGPDTQYF.